This T cell receptor (beta chain) stems from a study of shared clonotypes between healthy human individuals. Sequencing used immunoSEQ multiplex PCR; TCRdb keeps in-frame clones, though not all of them. This sample has roughly 2.5 million clones, with 85% to 95% found just once. The V gene's germline CDR1 is SGHDT and CDR2 YYEEEE. The CDR3 is 15 residues long. The V gene end was trimmed by 4 bases and the J gene end by 7 bases; junction bases not matched to a gene: 10. Specimen: naive CD4+ T cells sorted from blood. Documented subset: CD45RA+ positively selected. The TCR was taken from a man in his late teens or twenties in good health. This chain connects TRBV5-6 to TRBJ2-1; 8 bases line up with TRBD1. CDR3 loop: CASSTRTGKGNEQFF. The CDR3 bases are TGTGCCAGCAGCACTCGGACAGGGAAGGGGAATGAGCAGTTCTTC.